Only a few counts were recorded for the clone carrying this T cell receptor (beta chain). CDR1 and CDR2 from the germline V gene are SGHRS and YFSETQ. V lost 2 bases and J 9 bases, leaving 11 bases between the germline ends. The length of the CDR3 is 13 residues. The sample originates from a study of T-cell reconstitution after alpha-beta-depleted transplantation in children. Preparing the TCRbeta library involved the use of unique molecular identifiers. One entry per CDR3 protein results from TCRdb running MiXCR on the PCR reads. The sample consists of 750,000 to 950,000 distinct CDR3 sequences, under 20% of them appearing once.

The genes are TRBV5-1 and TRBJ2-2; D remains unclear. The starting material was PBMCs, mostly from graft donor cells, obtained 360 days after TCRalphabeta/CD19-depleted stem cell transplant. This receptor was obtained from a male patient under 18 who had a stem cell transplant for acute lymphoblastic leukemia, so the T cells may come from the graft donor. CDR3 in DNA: TGCGCCAGCAGCTTCGCCGCGGTCCGGGAGCTGTTTTTT. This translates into CASSFAAVRELFF.